This T cell receptor (beta chain) comes out of a study of CD8 T cells in ankylosing spondylitis. Study-level findings and limits: Peripheral blood samples showed relatively rare disease-linked clones, and these clones were CD8+. Apparently characteristic of ankylosing spondylitis blood was a TCR beta motif (eight highly homologous variants).

Using quantitative 5'-RACE with molecular barcodes, the authors made TCR beta libraries. In TCRdb, the 5' RACE reads were re-called with MiXCR into one record per CDR3 protein. The data show roughly 130,000 distinct CDR3 sequences, 7% to 10% seen once. Points on this clonotype: Its antigen is unidentified.

Germline V gene data show CDR1 as KGHSH and CDR2 as LQKENI. V trimming: 2 bases; J trimming: 6 bases; junction bases outside the gene matches: 6. This CDR3 comprises 15 residues. The rearrangement uses TRBV18 and TRBJ2-1; 8 bases fit TRBD1. The specimen was synovial fluid, either unsorted or a sorted T cell fraction (not recorded which). This receptor was obtained from a male donor with ankylosing spondylitis. The DNA of the CDR3 is TGTGCCAGCTCACCAAGGACAGGGTCTGGCAATGAGCAGTTCTTC. This sequence encodes CASSPRTGSGNEQFF.